A selection of T cell receptor beta chains follows, all from one sample in a study of PD-1 blockade in mismatch repair-deficient tumors. The data were produced by immunoSEQ multiplex PCR, yet TCRdb's version contains in-frame clones alone and is incomplete. The data contain about 24,000 clones, approximately 83% of them seen just once; the ten biggest clones take up around 20%. The sequences come from peripheral blood, collected 12 weeks after starting pembrolizumab. The receptors were gathered from an adult with mismatch repair-deficient cancer. CDR3s include the opening cysteine and the closing phenylalanine or tryptophan. The D gene is left open where the match is weak. Size is stated for part of the rows, as once, few or many counts, or as a class when the clone is expanded.

D gene	clone size	CDR3 length	V gene	J gene	CDR3 protein	CDR3 DNA
TRBD1	.	18	TRBV7-9	TRBJ2-3	CASSLAQTGGSYTDTQYF	TGTGCCAGCAGCTTAGCTCAGACAGGGGGCTCATACACAGATACGCAGTATTTT
.	.	14	TRBV5-1	TRBJ1-1	CASSLEPGGTEAFF	TGCGCCAGCAGCTTGGAGCCAGGAGGGACTGAAGCTTTCTTT
.	.	14	TRBV18	TRBJ2-4	CASSPRSAKNIQYF	TGTGCCAGCTCACCCCGAAGTGCCAAAAACATTCAGTACTTC
.	few	12	TRBV30	TRBJ2-7	CAWAYSTYEQYF	TGTGCCTGGGCCTACTCGACCTACGAGCAGTACTTC
.	.	15	TRBV13	TRBJ2-4	CASSSPAVAKNIQYF	TGTGCCAGCAGCTCACCAGCGGTAGCCAAAAACATTCAGTACTTC
TRBD1	.	17	TRBV30	TRBJ2-7	CAWRGQRRTGSSYEQYF	TGTGCCTGGAGGGGGCAAAGGCGGACAGGTAGCTCCTACGAGCAGTACTTC
.	.	15	TRBV11-2	TRBJ2-7	CASSLRHNMKYEQYF	TGTGCCAGCAGCTTGCGCCATAACATGAAATACGAGCAGTACTTC
.	.	16	TRBV5-4	TRBJ2-5	CASSLTSVVHGETQYF	TGTGCCAGCAGCTTAACTAGTGTCGTCCATGGAGAGACCCAGTACTTC
.	.	15	TRBV11-2	TRBJ2-2	CASSPSGMNTGELFF	TGTGCCAGCAGCCCTTCTGGGATGAACACCGGGGAGCTGTTTTTT
.	few	11	TRBV20-1	TRBJ1-3	CSAPSGNTIYF	TGCAGTGCCCCGTCGGGAAACACCATATATTTT
.	once	15	TRBV28	TRBJ1-4	CASSTSGAHNEKLFF	TGTGCCAGCAGTACCTCCGGGGCGCATAATGAAAAACTGTTTTTT
TRBD1	.	13	TRBV6-4	TRBJ1-1	CASSDPWTGRSFF	TGTGCCAGCAGTGACCCTTGGACAGGGCGATCTTTCTTT
TRBD2	once	18	TRBV7-9	TRBJ2-1	CASSLAAGLAGGRGEQFF	TGTGCCAGCAGCTTAGCTGCGGGACTAGCGGGAGGGCGGGGTGAGCAGTTCTTC
.	.	15	TRBV9	TRBJ1-3	CASSVAPDGGNTIYF	TGTGCCAGCAGCGTAGCCCCCGATGGTGGAAACACCATATATTTT
.	.	13	TRBV30	TRBJ1-2	CAWRDSANYGYTF	TGTGCCTGGAGGGACTCCGCTAACTATGGCTACACCTTC